The T cell receptor (beta chain) under discussion was sequenced for a study of blood T cell repertoires in COVID-19. Libraries were prepared by immunoSEQ multiplex PCR; TCRdb keeps only in-frame clonotypes and omits some of them. The data show approximately 37,000 clones, with more than 80% seen just once and 40% to 55% held by the top ten. CDR1 and CDR2 from the germline V gene are KGHSH and LQKENI. The CDR3 is 16 residues long. V gave up 3 bases and J gave up 8 bases; unmatched junction bases: 9. V usage is TRBV18 and J usage is TRBJ2-1, with 11 bases fitting TRBD2. The sequencing input was peripheral blood. The source is a man between 60 and 70 years old with active or convalescent COVID-19. The CDR3 sequence: CASSPGVAGGPDEQFF. Here the CDR3 DNA reads TGTGCCAGCTCACCCGGGGTAGCGGGAGGGCCCGATGAGCAGTTCTTC.